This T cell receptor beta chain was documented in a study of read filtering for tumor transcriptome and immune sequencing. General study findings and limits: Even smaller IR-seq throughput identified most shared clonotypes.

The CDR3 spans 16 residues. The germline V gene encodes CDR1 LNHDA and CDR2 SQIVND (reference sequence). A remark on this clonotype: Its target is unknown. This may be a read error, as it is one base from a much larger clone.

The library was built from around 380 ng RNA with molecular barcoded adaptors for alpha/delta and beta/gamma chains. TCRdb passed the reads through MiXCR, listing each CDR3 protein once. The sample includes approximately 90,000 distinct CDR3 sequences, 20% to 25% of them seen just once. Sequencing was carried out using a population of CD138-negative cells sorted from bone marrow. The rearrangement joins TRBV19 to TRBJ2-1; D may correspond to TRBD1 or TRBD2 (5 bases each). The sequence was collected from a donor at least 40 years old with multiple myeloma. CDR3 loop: CVSSMGFGASYNEQFF. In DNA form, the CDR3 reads TGTGTCAGTAGTATGGGGTTCGGGGCCTCCTACAATGAGCAGTTCTTC.